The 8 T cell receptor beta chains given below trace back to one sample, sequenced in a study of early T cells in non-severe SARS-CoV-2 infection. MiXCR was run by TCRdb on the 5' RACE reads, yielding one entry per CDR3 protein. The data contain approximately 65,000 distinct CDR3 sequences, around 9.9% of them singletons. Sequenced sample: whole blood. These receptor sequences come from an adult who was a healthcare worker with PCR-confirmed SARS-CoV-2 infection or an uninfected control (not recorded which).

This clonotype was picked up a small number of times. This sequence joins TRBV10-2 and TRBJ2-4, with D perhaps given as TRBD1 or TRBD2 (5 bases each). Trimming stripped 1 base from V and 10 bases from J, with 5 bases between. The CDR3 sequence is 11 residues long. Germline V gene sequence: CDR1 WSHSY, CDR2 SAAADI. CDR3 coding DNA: TGCGCCAGCAGTGAGTGGGGGATTCAGTACTTC. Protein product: CASSEWGIQYF.

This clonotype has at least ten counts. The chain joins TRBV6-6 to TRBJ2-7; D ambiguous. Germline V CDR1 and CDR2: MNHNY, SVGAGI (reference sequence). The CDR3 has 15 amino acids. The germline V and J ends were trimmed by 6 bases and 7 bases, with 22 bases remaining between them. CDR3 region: CASRALSDGIVEQYF. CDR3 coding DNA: TGTGCCAGCAGAGCACTATCGGACGGCATTGTAGAGCAGTACTTC.

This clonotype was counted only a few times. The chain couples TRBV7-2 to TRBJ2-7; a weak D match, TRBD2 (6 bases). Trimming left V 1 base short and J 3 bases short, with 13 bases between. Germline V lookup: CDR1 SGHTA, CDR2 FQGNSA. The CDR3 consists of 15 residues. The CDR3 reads CASSLVTGADYEQYF. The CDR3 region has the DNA TGTGCCAGCAGCTTAGTGACGGGAGCTGACTACGAGCAGTACTTC.

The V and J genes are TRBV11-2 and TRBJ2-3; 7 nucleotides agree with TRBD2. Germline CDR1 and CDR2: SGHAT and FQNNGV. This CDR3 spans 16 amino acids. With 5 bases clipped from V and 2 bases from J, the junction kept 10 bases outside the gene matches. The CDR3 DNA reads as TGTGCCAGCAGCCCGCCTAGCGGACACCCCACAGATACGCAGTATTTT. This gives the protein CASSPPSGHPTDTQYF.

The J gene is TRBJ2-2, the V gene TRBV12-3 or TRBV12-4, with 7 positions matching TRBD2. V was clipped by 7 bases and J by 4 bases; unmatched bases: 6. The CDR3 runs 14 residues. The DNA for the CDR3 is TGTGCCAGCACCGGGGGACTATCCACCGGGGAGCTGTTTTTT. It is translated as CASTGGLSTGELFF.

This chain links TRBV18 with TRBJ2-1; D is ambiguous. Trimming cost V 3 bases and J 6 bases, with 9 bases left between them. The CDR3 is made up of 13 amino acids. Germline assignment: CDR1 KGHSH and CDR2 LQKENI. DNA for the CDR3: TGTGCCAGCTCACCCGCGTTGGGCAATGAGCAGTTCTTC. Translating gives CASSPALGNEQFF.

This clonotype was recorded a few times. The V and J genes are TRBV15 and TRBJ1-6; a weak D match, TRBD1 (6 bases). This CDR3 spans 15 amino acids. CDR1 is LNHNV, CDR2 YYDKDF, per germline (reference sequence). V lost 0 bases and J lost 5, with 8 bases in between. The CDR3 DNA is TGTGCCACCAGCAGAGACAGGGGCCATAATTCACCCCTCCACTTT. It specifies CATSRDRGHNSPLHF.

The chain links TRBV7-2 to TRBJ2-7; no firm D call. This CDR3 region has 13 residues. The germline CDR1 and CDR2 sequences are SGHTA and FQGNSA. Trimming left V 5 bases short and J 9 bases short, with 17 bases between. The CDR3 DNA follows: TGTGCCAGCAGCCCCGTTACTTTTCTCGGGCAGTACTTC. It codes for CASSPVTFLGQYF. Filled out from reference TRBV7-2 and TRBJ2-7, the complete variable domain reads GAGVSQSPSNKVTEKGKDVELRCDPISGHTALYWYRQSLGQGLEFLIYFQGNSAPDKSGLPSDRFSAERTGGSVSTLTIQRTQQEDSAVYLCASSPVTFLGQYFGPGTRLTVT.